This T cell receptor (beta chain) came from a study of shared clonotypes between healthy human individuals. About the study: Ranging from 18 to 49 in age, donors were two women and a few men.

Between the trimmed V and J ends, which lost 4 bases and 2 bases, there was a span of 12 bases. The germline V gene encodes CDR1 MDHEN and CDR2 SYDVKM. This CDR3 spans 14 amino acids. Findings and caveats of the study: In contrast to clonotypes shared by all four donors, non-shared clonotypes had lower generation probabilities. Relative to memory subsets, naive subsets generally showed larger estimated richness.

Remarks on this clone: Its specificity is not known.

The method was immunoSEQ multiplex PCR; TCRdb's version includes in-frame clones alone and lacks a portion of them. The sample has about 680,000 clones, around 67% seen once; the top ten hold 1.5% to 2%. This clonotype originated in a woman in her 30s in good health. The J gene is TRBJ2-7, the V gene TRBV28; D may match TRBD1 or TRBD2 (5 bases each). The sequencing sample was made of memory CD4+ T cells sorted from blood. The subset denotes: CD45RA-negative fraction. The CDR3 DNA reads TGTGCCAGCAGTTCTTCCCGGGGCCCCTACGAGCAGTACTTC. Its protein is CASSSSRGPYEQYF.